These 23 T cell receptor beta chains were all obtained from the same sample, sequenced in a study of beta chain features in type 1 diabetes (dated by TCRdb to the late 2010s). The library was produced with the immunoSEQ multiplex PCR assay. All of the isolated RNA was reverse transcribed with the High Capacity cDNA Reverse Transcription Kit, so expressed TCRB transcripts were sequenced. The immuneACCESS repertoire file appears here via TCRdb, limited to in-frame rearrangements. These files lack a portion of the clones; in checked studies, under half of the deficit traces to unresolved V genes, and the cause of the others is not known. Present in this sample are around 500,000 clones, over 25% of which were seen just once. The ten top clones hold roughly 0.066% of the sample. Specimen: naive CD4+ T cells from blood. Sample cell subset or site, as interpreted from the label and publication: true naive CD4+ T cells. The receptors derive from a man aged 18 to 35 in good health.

The CDR3 nucleotides are TGTGCCAGCGGAGCGGGTAGCTCCTACAATGAGCAGTTCTTC. The encoded protein is CASGAGSSYNEQFF. The gene calls are TRBV11-2 and TRBJ2-1, with D tentatively TRBD2 (6 bases). Trimming stripped 8 bases from V and 0 bases from J, with 11 bases between. Per germline, CDR1 SGHAT and CDR2 FQNNGV. The CDR3 is 14 amino acids.

CDR3 sequence: CASSLEPGTGGETQYF. In nucleotides, the CDR3 is TGCGCCAGCAGCTTGGAGCCGGGGACAGGCGGGGAGACCCAGTACTTC. The chain recombines TRBV5-1 with TRBJ2-5, with 8 positions matching TRBD1. Germline CDR1 and CDR2: SGHRS and YFSETQ. After removal of 0 bases from V and 5 bases from J, the junction contained 9 bases not matched to a gene. The CDR3 consists of 16 residues.

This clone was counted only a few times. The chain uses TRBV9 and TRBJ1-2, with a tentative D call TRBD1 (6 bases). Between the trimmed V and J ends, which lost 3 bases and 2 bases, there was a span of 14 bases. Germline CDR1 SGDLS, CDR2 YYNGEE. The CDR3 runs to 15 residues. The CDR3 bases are TGTGCCAGCAGCGCTACCTATACAGGGAACTATGGCTACACCTTC. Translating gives CASSATYTGNYGYTF.

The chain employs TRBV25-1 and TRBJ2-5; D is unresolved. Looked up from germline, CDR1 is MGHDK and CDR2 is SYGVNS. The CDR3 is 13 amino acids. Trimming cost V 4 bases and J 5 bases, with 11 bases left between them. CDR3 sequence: CASSADLGETQYF. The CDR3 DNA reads TGTGCCAGCAGTGCTGACTTGGGGGAGACCCAGTACTTC.

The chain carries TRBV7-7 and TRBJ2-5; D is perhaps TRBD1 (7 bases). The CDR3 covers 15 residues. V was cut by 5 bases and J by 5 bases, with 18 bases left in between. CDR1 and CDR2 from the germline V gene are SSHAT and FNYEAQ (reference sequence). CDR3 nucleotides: TGTGCCAGCAGCCTCACTCCAGGGGGGCGTGAGACCCAGTACTTC. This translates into CASSLTPGGRETQYF.

The CDR3 region is CASSAGAGGIEQYF. CDR3 DNA sequence: TGTGCCAGCAGCGCAGGGGCGGGAGGGATCGAGCAGTACTTC. The chain is built from TRBV9 and TRBJ2-7; 9 nucleotides align to TRBD2. V lost 3 bases to trimming and J lost 6 bases; unmatched junction nucleotides: 7. The CDR3 is 14 amino acids. In germline, CDR1 is SGDLS, CDR2 YYNGEE.

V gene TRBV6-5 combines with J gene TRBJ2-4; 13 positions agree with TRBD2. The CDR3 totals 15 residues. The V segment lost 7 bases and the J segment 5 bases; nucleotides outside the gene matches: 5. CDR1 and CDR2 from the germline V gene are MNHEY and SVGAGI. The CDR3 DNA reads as TGTGCCAGCACTGGGACTAGCGGGATTCAAAACATTCAGTACTTC. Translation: CASTGTSGIQNIQYF.

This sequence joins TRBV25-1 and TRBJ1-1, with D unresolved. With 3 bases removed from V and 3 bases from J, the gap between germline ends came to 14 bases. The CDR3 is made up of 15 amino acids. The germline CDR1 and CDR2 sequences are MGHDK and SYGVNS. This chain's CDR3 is CASSEGGRWDTEAFF. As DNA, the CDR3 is TGTGCCAGCAGTGAGGGTGGCAGGTGGGACACTGAAGCTTTCTTT. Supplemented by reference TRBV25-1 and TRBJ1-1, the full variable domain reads EADIYQTPRYLVIGTGKKITLECSQTMGHDKMYWYQQDPGMELHLIHYSYGVNSTEKGDLSSESTVSRIRTEHFPLTLESARPSHTSQYLCASSEGGRWDTEAFFGQGTRLTVV.

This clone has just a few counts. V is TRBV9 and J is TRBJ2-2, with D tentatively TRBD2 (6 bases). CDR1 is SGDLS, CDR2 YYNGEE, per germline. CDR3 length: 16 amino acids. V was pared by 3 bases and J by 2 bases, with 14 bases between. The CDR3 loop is CASSGGTYLNTGELFF. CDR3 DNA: TGTGCCAGCAGCGGAGGGACTTACCTCAACACCGGGGAGCTGTTTTTT.

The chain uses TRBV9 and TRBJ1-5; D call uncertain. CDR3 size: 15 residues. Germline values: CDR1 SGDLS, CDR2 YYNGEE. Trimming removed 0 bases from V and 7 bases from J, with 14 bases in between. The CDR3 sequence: CASSVDEAPGQPQHF. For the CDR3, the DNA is TGTGCCAGCAGCGTAGACGAGGCACCGGGACAGCCCCAGCATTTT.

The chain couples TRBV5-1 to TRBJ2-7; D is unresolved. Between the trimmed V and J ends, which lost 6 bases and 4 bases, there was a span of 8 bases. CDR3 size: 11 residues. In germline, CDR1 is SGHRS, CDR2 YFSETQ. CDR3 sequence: CASKDSYEQYF. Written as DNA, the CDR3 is TGCGCCAGCAAGGATTCGTACGAGCAGTACTTC.

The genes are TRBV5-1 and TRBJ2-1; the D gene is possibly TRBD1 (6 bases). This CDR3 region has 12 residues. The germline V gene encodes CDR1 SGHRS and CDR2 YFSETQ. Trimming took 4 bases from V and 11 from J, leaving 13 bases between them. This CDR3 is CASSPNRAQQFF. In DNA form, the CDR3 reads TGCGCCAGCAGCCCGAACAGGGCCCAGCAGTTCTTC.

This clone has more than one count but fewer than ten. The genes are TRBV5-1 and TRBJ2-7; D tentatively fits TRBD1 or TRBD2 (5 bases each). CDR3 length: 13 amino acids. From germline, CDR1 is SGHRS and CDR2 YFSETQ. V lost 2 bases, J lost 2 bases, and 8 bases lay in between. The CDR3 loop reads CASSLRDPYEQYF. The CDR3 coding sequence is TGCGCCAGCAGCTTACGGGACCCCTACGAGCAGTACTTC.

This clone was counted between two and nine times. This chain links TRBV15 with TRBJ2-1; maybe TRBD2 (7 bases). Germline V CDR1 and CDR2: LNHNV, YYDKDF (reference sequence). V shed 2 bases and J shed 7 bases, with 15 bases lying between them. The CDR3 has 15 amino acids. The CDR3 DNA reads TGTGCCACCAGCAGAAGCCGGGGGGCTGAGAATGAGCAGTTCTTC. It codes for CATSRSRGAENEQFF.

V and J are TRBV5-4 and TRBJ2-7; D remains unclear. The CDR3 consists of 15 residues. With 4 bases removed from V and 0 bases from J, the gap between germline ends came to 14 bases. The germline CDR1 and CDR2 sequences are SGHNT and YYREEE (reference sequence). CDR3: CASSASLSDSYEQYF. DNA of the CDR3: TGTGCCAGCAGCGCCTCGTTAAGTGACTCCTACGAGCAGTACTTC. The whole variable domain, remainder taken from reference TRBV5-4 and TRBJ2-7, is ETGVTQSPTHLIKTRGQQVTLRCSSQSGHNTVSWYQQALGQGPQFIFQYYREEENGRGNFPPRFSGLQFPNYSSELNVNALELDDSALYLCASSASLSDSYEQYFGPGTRLTVT.

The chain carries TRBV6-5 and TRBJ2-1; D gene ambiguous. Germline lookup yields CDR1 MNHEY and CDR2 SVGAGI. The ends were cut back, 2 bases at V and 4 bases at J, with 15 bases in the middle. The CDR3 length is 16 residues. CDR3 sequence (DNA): TGTGCCAGCAGTTACAATCCCACAGAGCCTTACAATGAGCAGTTCTTC. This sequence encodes CASSYNPTEPYNEQFF.

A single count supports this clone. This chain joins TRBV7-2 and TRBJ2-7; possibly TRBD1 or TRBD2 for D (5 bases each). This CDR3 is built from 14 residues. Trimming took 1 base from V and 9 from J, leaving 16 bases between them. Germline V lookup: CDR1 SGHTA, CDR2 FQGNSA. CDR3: CASSLGMGVQRQYF. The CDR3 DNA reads TGTGCCAGCAGCTTAGGAATGGGGGTACAACGGCAGTACTTC.

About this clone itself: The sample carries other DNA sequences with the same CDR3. CDR3 in DNA: TGTGCCAGCAGCGTAGTAGGGGCCACCGGGGAGCTGTTTTTT. It specifies CASSVVGATGELFF. The chain combines TRBV9 with TRBJ2-2, with D tentatively TRBD1 (5 bases). CDR1 is SGDLS and CDR2 is YYNGEE in the germline V gene. V lost 0 bases to trimming and J lost 4 bases, with 7 bases between them. CDR3 size: 14 residues.

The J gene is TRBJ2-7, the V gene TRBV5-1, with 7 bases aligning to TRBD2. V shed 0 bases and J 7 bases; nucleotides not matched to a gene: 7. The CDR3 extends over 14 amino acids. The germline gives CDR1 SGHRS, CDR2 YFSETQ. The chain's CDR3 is CASSLALTAGEQYF. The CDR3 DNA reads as TGCGCCAGCAGCTTGGCCCTGACAGCGGGGGAGCAGTACTTC.

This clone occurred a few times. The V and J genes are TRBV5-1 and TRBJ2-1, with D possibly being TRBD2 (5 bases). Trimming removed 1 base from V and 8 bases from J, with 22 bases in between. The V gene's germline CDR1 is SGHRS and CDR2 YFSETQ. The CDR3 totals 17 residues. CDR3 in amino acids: CASSLSPSGGATDEQFF. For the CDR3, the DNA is TGCGCCAGCAGCTTGAGCCCGAGCGGCGGAGCGACCGATGAGCAGTTCTTC. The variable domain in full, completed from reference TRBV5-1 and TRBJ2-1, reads KAGVTQTPRYLIKTRGQQVTLSCSPISGHRSVSWYQQTPGQGLQFLFEYFSETQRNKGNFPGRFSGRQFSNSRSEMNVSTLELGDSALYLCASSLSPSGGATDEQFFGPGTRLTVL.

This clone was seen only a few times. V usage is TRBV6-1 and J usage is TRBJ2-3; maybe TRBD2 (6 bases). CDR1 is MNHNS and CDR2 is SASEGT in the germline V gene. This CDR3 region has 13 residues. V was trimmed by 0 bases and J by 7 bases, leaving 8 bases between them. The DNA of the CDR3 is TGTGCCAGCAGTGAAGCGGGGGGACATACGCAGTATTTT. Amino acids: CASSEAGGHTQYF.

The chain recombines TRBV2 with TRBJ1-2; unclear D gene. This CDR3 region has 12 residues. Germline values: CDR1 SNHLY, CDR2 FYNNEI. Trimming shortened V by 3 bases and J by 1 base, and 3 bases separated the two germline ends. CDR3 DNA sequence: TGTGCCAGCAGTGAGAGTAACTATGGCTACACCTTC. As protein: CASSESNYGYTF.

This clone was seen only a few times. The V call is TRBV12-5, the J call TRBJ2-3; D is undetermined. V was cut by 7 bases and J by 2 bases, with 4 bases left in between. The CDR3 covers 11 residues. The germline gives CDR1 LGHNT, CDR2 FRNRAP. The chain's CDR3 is CASALTDTQYF. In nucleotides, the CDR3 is TGTGCTAGTGCTCTCACAGATACGCAGTATTTT.